The 8 T cell receptor beta chains reported below all come from one sample, sequenced in a study of blood T cell repertoires in COVID-19. Sequencing used immunoSEQ multiplex PCR; TCRdb keeps in-frame clones, though not all of them. This repertoire shows 55,000 to 75,000 clones, around 80% found once; its top ten account for under 8%. The sequenced material came from peripheral blood. The receptor set was obtained from a human donor in a cohort sampled during active COVID-19.

The V and J genes are TRBV29-1 and TRBJ1-3; D gene ambiguous. V lost 2 bases, J lost 4 bases, and 6 bases lay in between. The length of the CDR3 is 12 residues. Germline lookup yields CDR1 SQVTM and CDR2 ANQGSEA. Here the CDR3 DNA reads TGCAGCGTTGAATCCCAGGGAAACACCATATATTTT. Encoded protein: CSVESQGNTIYF.

The chain is built from TRBV28 and TRBJ2-5; weak D call: TRBD1 (6 bases). This CDR3 is built from 13 residues. Germline lookup yields CDR1 MDHEN and CDR2 SYDVKM. The germline V and J ends were trimmed by 6 bases and 2 bases, with 10 bases remaining between them. CDR3 in DNA: TGTGCCAGCAGAGGGGGACGGCAAGAGACCCAGTACTTC. Translating gives CASRGGRQETQYF.

This chain links TRBV3-1 (or the pseudogene TRBV3-2) with TRBJ2-7; D is uncertain. With 4 bases removed from V and 6 bases from J, the gap between germline ends came to 16 bases. The CDR3 is made up of 14 amino acids. Germline-derived CDR1 and CDR2 are LGHDT and YNNKEL (reference sequence). The CDR3 DNA is TGTGCCAGCAGCCCCCCTAGTTACGCGTCCGAGCAGTACTTC. It is translated as CASSPPSYASEQYF.

A few counts support this clone. This chain connects TRBV18 to TRBJ2-3, with 9 bases fitting TRBD2. The germline V gene has CDR1 KGHSH and CDR2 LQKENI. After removal of 6 bases from V and 5 bases from J, the junction contained 6 bases not matched to a gene. CDR3 length: 14 residues. The CDR3 sequence: CASSNAGGKDTQYF. The DNA for the CDR3 is TGTGCCAGCTCTAACGCGGGAGGGAAAGATACGCAGTATTTT.

V and J are TRBV19 and TRBJ1-2, with 7 nucleotides matching TRBD1. Looked up from germline, CDR1 is LNHDA and CDR2 is SQIVND (reference sequence). The trim removed 6 bases at V and 5 bases at J, leaving 9 bases unmatched. There are 14 residues in the CDR3. In nucleotides, the CDR3 is TGTGCCAGTAGCCGCGACAGGGATGGGTATGGCTACACCTTC. It codes for CASSRDRDGYGYTF.

J is TRBJ2-1 and V is TRBV12-5, with 7 bases fitting TRBD1. CDR1 LGHNT and CDR2 FRNRAP come from the germline V gene. CDR3 length: 15 amino acids. V gave up 7 bases and J gave up 0 bases; unmatched junction bases: 6. In DNA form, the CDR3 reads TGTGCTAGTGCCTTGTCAGGGGGCTCCTACAATGAGCAGTTCTTC. Translated: CASALSGGSYNEQFF.

This clone appeared once. This chain uses TRBV7-8 with TRBJ2-1; 8 bases are shared with TRBD1. The V gene's germline CDR1 is SGHVS and CDR2 FQNEAQ. The CDR3 runs 17 residues. With V trimmed by 5 bases and J by 0 bases, 9 bases remained unmatched. The CDR3 nucleotides read TGTGCCAGCAGCCTACGGACAGGGCGAAGCTCCTACAATGAGCAGTTCTTC. The encoded protein is CASSLRTGRSSYNEQFF.

This chain connects TRBV6-1 to TRBJ2-7; 7 nucleotides match TRBD1. With 2 bases clipped from V and 4 bases from J, the junction kept 8 bases outside the gene matches. This CDR3 is 15 amino acids long. The germline CDR1 and CDR2 sequences are MNHNS and SASEGT. The CDR3 region is CASSEKIRGIYEQYF. The CDR3 nucleotides read TGTGCCAGCAGTGAAAAGATCAGGGGGATATACGAGCAGTACTTC.